The source of this T cell receptor beta chain is a study of response to subunit inactivated influenza vaccine. Germline loops: CDR1 DFQATT, CDR2 SNEGSKA (reference sequence). This CDR3 has 14 amino acids. The V end lost 0 bases, the J end lost 2 bases, and 11 bases lay between the germline ends. TCRdb recomputed calls from the RT-PCR reads with MiXCR, one row per CDR3 protein. The table has roughly 520,000 distinct CDR3 sequences, 25% seen once; the top ten hold 1.9%. Study conclusions and caveats: The authors proposed limited new T cell recruitment per seasonal influenza vaccination.

As to this clonotype: The antigen is undetermined.

The input for sequencing was CD4+ T cells sorted from PBMCs, taken about 5 days after vaccination. The rearrangement joins TRBV20-1 to TRBJ2-7; maybe TRBD2 (5 bases). This TCR was sampled from a man in his fifties or sixties who received an inactivated influenza vaccine. CDR3: CSAREQDLAYEQYF. The CDR3 coding sequence is TGCAGTGCTAGAGAGCAGGACTTAGCCTACGAGCAGTACTTC.